The subject of this entry is one T cell receptor (beta chain). Per germline, CDR1 SGHVS and CDR2 FQNEAQ. CDR3 size: 15 residues. The V end lost 7 bases, the J end lost 5 bases, and 19 bases lay between the germline ends. This sample was included in a study of blood T cell repertoires in COVID-19. Looking at the study overall: Samples came from the United States, Italy and Spain, spanning acute and convalescent COVID-19.

In the authors' workflow: It was from reference gene primer amplification that nucleated cell counts were estimated. Profiling relied on immunoSEQ multiplex PCR, and the TCRdb table lists in-frame clones only, not all of them. D and trimming were read from the DNA, whereas the V and J calls and clone size are those reported in that table. The repertoire includes approximately 120,000 clones, 80% of them detected once, and about 4.5% sits in the top ten. The clonotype originates from a human donor in a cohort sampled during active or convalescent COVID-19. Sequenced sample: peripheral blood. The chain links TRBV7-8 to TRBJ2-3; TRBD2 is a possible D gene (6 bases). DNA of the CDR3: TGTGCCAGCAACTCACTGGGAGGAGCAAGAGATACGCAGTATTTT. Residues: CASNSLGGARDTQYF.